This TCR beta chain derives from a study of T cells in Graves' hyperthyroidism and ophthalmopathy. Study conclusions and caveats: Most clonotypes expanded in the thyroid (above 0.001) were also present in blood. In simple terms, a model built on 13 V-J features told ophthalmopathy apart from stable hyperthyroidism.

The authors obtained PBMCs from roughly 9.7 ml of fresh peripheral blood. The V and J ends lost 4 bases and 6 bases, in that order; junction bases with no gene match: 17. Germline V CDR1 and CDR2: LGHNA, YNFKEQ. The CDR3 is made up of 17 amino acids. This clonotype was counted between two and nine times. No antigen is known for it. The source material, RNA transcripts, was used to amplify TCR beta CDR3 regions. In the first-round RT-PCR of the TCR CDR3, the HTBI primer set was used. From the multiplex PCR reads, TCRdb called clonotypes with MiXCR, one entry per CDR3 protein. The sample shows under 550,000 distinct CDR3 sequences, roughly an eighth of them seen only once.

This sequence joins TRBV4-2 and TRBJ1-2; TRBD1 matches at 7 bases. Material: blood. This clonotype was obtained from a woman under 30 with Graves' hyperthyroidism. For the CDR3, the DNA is TGTGCCAGCAGCCCCTGGGTTGGACAGGACCTTTTGAATGGCTACACCTTC. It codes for CASSPWVGQDLLNGYTF.